These 11 T cell receptor beta chains originate from one sample sequenced in a study of OX40 agonist ivuxolimab in advanced cancers. The table came from immunoSEQ multiplex PCR; TCRdb's copy has only in-frame clones and leaves some out. The sample has 70,000 to 95,000 clones, roughly nine tenths seen once. Sequences were derived from CD4+ or CD8+ T cells sorted from blood, sampled in a trial of the OX40 agonist ivuxolimab. All receptors derive from an adult with an advanced solid tumor such as melanoma, head and neck, liver or kidney cancer.

V is TRBV12-2 and J is TRBJ2-1. TRBV12-2 is recorded as a pseudogene. There are 15 residues in the CDR3. The DNA of the CDR3 is TGTGCAAGTCCCTTGATTGGACCGATTTTCAATGAGCAGTTCTTC. This codes for CASPLIGPIFNEQFF.

The CDR3 here is CASSQSKLVKAYYNEQFF. DNA for the CDR3: TGCGCCAGCAGTCAATCGAAGTTGGTGAAGGCTTACTACAATGAGCAGTTCTTC. J is TRBJ2-1 and V is TRBV23-1, with D hard to call. TRBV23-1 is reported as an ORF; its role is uncertain. Trimming took off 0 bases at V and 3 bases at J, with 18 bases between the two ends. The CDR3 runs 18 residues.

V gene TRBV28 combines with J gene TRBJ1-1; D remains ambiguous. CDR3 length: 11 residues. CDR1 is MDHEN, CDR2 SYDVKM, per germline. Between the trimmed V and J ends, which lost 5 bases and 8 bases, there was a span of 9 bases. CDR3 region: CASSPGIEAFF. The CDR3 DNA reads as TGTGCCAGCAGTCCGGGGATCGAAGCTTTCTTT.

This chain connects TRBV28 to TRBJ1-3, with TRBD1 identical over 7 bases. The germline gives CDR1 MDHEN, CDR2 SYDVKM. With V trimmed by 7 bases and J by 0 bases, 6 bases remained unmatched. This CDR3 has 15 residues. The CDR3 coding sequence is TGTGCCAGCAATCCAGGGGGTCACTCTGGAAACACCATATATTTT. As protein: CASNPGGHSGNTIYF.

The rearrangement uses TRBV14 and TRBJ1-5, with TRBD1 as a possible D gene (5 bases). Germline lookup yields CDR1 SGHDN and CDR2 FVKESK. Trimming stripped 3 bases from V and 5 bases from J, with 8 bases between. The CDR3 contains 13 residues. In DNA, the CDR3 is TGTGCCAGCAGCCAGACAGATTATCAGCCCCAGCATTTT. Translation gives CASSQTDYQPQHF.

The rearrangement uses TRBV7-9 and TRBJ2-3, with a possible D match to TRBD1 (6 bases). CDR3 length: 16 residues. V lost 5 bases to trimming and J lost 3 bases, with 18 bases between them. Germline assignment: CDR1 SEHNR and CDR2 FQNEAQ (reference sequence). The CDR3 here is CASSLQGWGTTDTQYF. CDR3 sequence (DNA): TGTGCCAGCAGCCTTCAGGGGTGGGGGACGACAGATACGCAGTATTTT.

The chain uses TRBV9 and TRBJ2-5, with 11 bases lining up with TRBD1. The junction had 3 bases not matched to a gene; V was cut back by 0 bases and J by 5 bases. The CDR3 extends over 15 amino acids. Germline V lookup: CDR1 SGDLS, CDR2 YYNGEE. This CDR3 reads CASSVEDRGLETQYF. CDR3 in DNA: TGTGCCAGCAGCGTAGAGGACAGGGGGCTGGAGACCCAGTACTTC.

The chain couples TRBV19 to TRBJ2-3; 9 bases match TRBD2. The CDR3 is 15 amino acids. Trimming took 5 bases from V and 4 from J; bases not matched to a gene: 7. In germline, CDR1 is LNHDA, CDR2 SQIVND (reference sequence). In DNA form, the CDR3 reads TGTGCCAGTAGTCCGGTAGCGGGAGAGGCAGATACGCAGTATTTT. This encodes CASSPVAGEADTQYF. Looking up the rest from reference TRBV19 and TRBJ2-3 gives the full variable domain: DGGITQSPKYLFRKEGQNVTLSCEQNLNHDAMYWYRQDPGQGLRLIYYSQIVNDFQKGDIAEGYSVSREKKESFPLTVTSAQKNPTAFYLCASSPVAGEADTQYFGPGTRLTVL.

J is TRBJ2-1 and V is TRBV7-3; TRBD2 aligns across 14 bases. Trimming cost V 5 bases and J 5 bases; bases outside gene matches: 14. This CDR3 comprises 19 residues. The V gene's germline CDR1 is SGHTA and CDR2 FQGTGA. The CDR3 reads CASSPGTSGSGVEDNEQFF. The CDR3 DNA reads TGTGCCAGCAGCCCCGGGACTAGCGGGAGTGGGGTTGAGGACAATGAGCAGTTCTTC.

V usage is TRBV29-1 and J usage is TRBJ2-1; TRBD2 aligns across 11 bases. CDR1 SQVTM and CDR2 ANQGSEA come from the germline V gene. The CDR3 sequence is 13 residues long. J lost 4 bases, V lost 4 bases, and 0 bases had no gene match. CDR3 residues: CSVGLAGYNEQFF. CDR3 bases: TGCAGCGTTGGACTAGCGGGATACAATGAGCAGTTCTTC.

This rearrangement joins TRBV11-3 to TRBJ1-4; D uncertain. V lost 3 bases to trimming and J lost 4 bases, with 9 bases between them. CDR1 SGHNT and CDR2 YENEEA come from the germline V gene. This CDR3 is 14 amino acids long. The CDR3 region is CASSLGSFNEKLFF. The CDR3 coding sequence is TGTGCCAGCAGCTTGGGGAGCTTTAATGAAAAACTGTTTTTT.